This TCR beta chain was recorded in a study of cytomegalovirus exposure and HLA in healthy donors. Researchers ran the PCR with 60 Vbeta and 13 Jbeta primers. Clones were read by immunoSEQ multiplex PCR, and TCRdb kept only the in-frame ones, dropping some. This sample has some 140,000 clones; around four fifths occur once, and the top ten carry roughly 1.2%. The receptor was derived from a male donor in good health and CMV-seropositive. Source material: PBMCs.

In nucleotides, the CDR3 is TGTGCCAGTAGTGGGCTAGCGGGGGGGTTTGAGACCCAGTACTTC. It specifies CASSGLAGGFETQYF. This chain links TRBV19 with TRBJ2-5; 12 nucleotides align to TRBD2. Germline V gives CDR1 LNHDA, CDR2 SQIVND (reference sequence). V shed 5 bases, J shed 5 bases, and the junction held 6 bases outside the gene matches. There are 15 residues in the CDR3.